Included here is one TCR beta chain sequence, with context. The cohort excluded patients with autoimmune disease history or systemic immunosuppression. These data are taken from a study of OX40 agonist ivuxolimab in advanced cancers. Across the study: Prior therapy, whether anti-PD-1, anti-PD-L1 or anti-CTLA-4, was allowed, and under 50% had some. Three partial responders included one hepatocellular carcinoma patient and two cutaneous melanoma patients.

V lost 1 base, J lost 3 bases, and 7 bases stayed unmatched. Germline V CDR1 and CDR2: MGHRA, YSYEKL. CDR3 length equals 16 residues. Data came from immunoSEQ multiplex PCR; TCRdb stores just in-frame clones and leaves some out. The data show around 70,000 clones, roughly 92% seen once. This sample comprised CD4+ or CD8+ T cells sorted from blood, obtained in a trial of the OX40 agonist ivuxolimab. The chain uses TRBV4-1 and TRBJ2-7, with 9 positions matching TRBD2. The clonotype was recovered from an adult with an advanced solid tumor such as melanoma, head and neck, liver or kidney cancer. This chain's CDR3 is CASSQVQAGGIYEQYF. The CDR3, as DNA: TGCGCCAGCAGCCAAGTGCAAGCGGGGGGCATCTACGAGCAGTACTTC.